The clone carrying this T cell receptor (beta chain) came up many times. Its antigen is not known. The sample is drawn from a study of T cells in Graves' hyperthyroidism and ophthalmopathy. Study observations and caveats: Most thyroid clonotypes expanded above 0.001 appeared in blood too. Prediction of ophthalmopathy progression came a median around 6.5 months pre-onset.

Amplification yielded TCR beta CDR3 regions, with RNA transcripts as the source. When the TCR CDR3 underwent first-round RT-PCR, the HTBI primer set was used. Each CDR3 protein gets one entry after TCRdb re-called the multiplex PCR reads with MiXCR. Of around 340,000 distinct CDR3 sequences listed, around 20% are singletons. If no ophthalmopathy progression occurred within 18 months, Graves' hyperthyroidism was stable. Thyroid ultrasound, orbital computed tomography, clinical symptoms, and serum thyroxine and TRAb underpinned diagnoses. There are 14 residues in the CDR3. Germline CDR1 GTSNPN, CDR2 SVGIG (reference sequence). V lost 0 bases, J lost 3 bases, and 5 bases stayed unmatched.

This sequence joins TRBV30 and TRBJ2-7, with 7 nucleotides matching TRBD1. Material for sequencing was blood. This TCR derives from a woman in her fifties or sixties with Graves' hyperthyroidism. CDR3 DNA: TGTGCCTGGAGTGTAGGAGCAGGGGGCTACGAGCAGTACTTC. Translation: CAWSVGAGGYEQYF.